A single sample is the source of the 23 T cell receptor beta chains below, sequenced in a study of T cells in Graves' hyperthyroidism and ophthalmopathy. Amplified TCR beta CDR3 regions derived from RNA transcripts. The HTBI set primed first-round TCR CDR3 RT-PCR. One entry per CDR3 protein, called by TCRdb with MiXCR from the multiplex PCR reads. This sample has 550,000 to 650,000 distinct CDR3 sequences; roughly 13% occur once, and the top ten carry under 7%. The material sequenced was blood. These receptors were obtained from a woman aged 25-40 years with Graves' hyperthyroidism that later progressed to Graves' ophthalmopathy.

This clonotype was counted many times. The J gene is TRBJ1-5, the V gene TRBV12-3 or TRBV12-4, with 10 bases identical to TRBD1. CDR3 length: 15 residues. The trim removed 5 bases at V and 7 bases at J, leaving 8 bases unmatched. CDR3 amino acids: CASSHFRTGGQPQHF. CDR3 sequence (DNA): TGTGCCAGCAGTCACTTCCGGACAGGGGGACAGCCCCAGCATTTT.

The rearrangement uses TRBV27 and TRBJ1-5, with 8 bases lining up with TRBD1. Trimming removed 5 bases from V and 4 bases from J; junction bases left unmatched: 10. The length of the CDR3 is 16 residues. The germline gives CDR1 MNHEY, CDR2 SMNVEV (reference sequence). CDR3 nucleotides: TGTGCCAGCAGTAAATACGGGACAGGTGTTAATCAGCCCCAGCATTTT. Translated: CASSKYGTGVNQPQHF.

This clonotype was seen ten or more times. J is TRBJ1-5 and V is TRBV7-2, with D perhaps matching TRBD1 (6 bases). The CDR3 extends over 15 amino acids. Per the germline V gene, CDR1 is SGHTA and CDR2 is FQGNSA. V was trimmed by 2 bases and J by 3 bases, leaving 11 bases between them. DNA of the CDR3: TGTGCCAGCAGCTTACAGGGGCAGAACAATCAGCCCCAGCATTTT. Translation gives CASSLQGQNNQPQHF.

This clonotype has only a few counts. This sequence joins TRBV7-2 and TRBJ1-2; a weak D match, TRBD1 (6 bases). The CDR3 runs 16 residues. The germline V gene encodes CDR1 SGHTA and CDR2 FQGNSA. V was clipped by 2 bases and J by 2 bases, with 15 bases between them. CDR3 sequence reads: CASSLIKADRNYGYTF. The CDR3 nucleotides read TGTGCCAGCAGCTTAATAAAGGCCGACAGGAACTATGGCTACACCTTC.

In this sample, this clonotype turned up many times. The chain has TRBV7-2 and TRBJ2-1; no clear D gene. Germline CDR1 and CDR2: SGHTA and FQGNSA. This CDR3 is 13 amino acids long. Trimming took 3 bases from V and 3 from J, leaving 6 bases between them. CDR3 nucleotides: TGTGCCAGCAGCTTTTATCGCTACAATGAGCAGTTCTTC. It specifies CASSFYRYNEQFF.

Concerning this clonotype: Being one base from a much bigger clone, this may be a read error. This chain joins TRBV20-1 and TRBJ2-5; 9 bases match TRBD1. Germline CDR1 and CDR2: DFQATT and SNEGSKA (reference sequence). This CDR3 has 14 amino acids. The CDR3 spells CSARDGQGQGTQYF. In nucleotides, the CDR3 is TGCAGTGCTAGAGATGGACAGGGGCAAGGGACCCAGTACTTC.

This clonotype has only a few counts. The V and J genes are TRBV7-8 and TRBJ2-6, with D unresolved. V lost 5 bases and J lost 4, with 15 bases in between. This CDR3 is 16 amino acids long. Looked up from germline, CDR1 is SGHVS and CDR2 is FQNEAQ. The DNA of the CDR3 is TGTGCCAGCAGCCCGGTGTACCCGAGAGGGGCCAACGTCCTGACTTTC. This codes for CASSPVYPRGANVLTF.

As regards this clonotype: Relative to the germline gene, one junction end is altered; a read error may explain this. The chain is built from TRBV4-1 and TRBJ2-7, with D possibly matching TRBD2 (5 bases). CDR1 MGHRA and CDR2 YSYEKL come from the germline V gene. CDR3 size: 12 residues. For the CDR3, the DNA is TGCGCCAGCAGCCATCAAGACTACGGGCAGTACTTC. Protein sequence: CASSHQDYGQYF.

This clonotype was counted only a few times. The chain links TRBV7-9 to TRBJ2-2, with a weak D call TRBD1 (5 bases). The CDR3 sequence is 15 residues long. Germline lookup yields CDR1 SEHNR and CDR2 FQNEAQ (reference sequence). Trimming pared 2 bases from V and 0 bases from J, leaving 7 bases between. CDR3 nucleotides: TGTGCCAGCAGCTTAAGACAGTCGAACACCGGGGAGCTGTTTTTT. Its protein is CASSLRQSNTGELFF.

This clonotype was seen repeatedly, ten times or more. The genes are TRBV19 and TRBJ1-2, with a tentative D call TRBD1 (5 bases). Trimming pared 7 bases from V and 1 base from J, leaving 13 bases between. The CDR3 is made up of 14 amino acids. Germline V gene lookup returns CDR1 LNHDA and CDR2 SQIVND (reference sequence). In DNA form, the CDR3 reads TGTGCCAGTAAGGGGATCCAACATAACTATGGCTACACCTTC. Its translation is CASKGIQHNYGYTF.

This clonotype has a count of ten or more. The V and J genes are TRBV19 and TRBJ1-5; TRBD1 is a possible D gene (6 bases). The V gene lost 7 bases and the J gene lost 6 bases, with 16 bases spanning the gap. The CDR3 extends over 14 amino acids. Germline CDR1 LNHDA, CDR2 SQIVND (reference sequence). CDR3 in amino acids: CASNIQGGGQPQHF. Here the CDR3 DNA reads TGTGCCAGTAACATCCAGGGAGGGGGTCAGCCCCAGCATTTT.

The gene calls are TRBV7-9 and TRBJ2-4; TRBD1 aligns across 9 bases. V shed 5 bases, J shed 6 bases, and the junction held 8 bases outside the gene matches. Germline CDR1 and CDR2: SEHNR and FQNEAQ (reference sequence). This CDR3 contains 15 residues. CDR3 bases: TGTGCCAGCAGCCGATGGACAGGGGAGAGAAACATTCAGTACTTC. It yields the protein CASSRWTGERNIQYF.

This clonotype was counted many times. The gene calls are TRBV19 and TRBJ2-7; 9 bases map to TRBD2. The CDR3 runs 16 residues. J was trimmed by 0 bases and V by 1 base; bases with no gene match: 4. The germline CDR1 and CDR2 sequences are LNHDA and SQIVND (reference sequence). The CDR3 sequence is CASSIGLAGLSYEQYF. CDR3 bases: TGTGCCAGTAGTATAGGCCTAGCGGGACTCTCCTACGAGCAGTACTTC. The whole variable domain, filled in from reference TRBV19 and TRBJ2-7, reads DGGITQSPKYLFRKEGQNVTLSCEQNLNHDAMYWYRQDPGQGLRLIYYSQIVNDFQKGDIAEGYSVSREKKESFPLTVTSAQKNPTAFYLCASSIGLAGLSYEQYFGPGTRLTVT.

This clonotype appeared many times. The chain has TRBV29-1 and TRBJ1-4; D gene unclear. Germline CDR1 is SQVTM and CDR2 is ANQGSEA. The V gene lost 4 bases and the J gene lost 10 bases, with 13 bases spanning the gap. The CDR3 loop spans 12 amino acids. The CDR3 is CSVGQDSGKLFF. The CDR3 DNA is TGCAGCGTTGGCCAAGACTCGGGAAAACTGTTTTTT.

DNA of the CDR3: TGTGCCAGCAGCTTAATAGACCTGTTGTCGGGGAGGGATAACAATGAGCAGTTCTTC. It is translated as CASSLIDLLSGRDNNEQFF. The rearrangement links TRBV7-2 to TRBJ2-1; 7 bases match TRBD2. V shed 2 bases, J shed 5 bases, and the junction held 18 bases outside the gene matches. This CDR3 has 19 residues. Germline V lookup: CDR1 SGHTA, CDR2 FQGNSA.

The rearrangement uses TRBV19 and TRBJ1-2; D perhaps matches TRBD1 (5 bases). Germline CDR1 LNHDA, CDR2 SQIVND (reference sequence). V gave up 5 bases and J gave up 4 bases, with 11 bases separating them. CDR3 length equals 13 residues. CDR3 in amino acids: CASSLDNFYGYTF. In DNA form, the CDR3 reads TGTGCCAGTAGTTTGGACAACTTCTATGGCTACACCTTC.

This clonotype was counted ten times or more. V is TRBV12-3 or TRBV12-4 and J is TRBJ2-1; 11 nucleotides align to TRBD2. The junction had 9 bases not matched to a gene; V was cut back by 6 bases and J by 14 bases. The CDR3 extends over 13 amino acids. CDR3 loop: CASRTSGSRDKFF. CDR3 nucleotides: TGTGCCAGCAGAACTAGCGGGAGTCGAGACAAGTTCTTC.

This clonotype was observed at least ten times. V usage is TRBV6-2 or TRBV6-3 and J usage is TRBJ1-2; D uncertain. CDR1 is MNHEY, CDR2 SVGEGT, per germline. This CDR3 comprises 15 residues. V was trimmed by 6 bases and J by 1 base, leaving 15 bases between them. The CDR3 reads CASRIPRTHNYGYTF. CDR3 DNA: TGTGCCAGCAGAATACCAAGGACCCATAACTATGGCTACACCTTC.

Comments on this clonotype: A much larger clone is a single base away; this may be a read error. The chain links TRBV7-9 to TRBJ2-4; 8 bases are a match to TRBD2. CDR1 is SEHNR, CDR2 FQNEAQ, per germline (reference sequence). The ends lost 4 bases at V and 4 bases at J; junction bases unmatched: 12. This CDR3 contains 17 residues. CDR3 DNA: TGTGCCAGCAGCTCCATAGCGGGAAGCCTAGTTAAAAACATTCAGTACTTC. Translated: CASSSIAGSLVKNIQYF.

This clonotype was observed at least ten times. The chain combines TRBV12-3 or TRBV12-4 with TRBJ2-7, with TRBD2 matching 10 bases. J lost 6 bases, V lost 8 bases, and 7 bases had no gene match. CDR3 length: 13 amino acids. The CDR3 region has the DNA TGTGCCAGCGCGGCTAGCGGGAGCTCCGAGCAGTACTTC. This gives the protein CASAASGSSEQYF.

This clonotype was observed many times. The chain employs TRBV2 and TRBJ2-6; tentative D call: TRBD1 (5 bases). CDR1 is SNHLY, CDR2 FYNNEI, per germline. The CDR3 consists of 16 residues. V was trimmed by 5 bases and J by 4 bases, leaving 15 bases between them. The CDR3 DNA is TGTGCCAGCAGTAATAAGGGGTCTCTAGGGGCCAACGTCCTGACTTTC. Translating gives CASSNKGSLGANVLTF.

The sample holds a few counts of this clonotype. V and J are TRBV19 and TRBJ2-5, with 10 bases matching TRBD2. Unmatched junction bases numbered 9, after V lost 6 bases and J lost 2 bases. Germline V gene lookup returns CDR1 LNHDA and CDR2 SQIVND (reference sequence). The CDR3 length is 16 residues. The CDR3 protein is CASRRTSGAGQETQYF. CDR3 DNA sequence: TGTGCCAGTAGGAGGACTAGCGGAGCCGGGCAAGAGACCCAGTACTTC.

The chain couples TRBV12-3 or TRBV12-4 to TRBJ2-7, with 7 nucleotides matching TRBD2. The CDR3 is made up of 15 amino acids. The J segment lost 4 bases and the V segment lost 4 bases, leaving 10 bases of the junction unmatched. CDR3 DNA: TGTGCCAGCAGTTCCGGGAGGCAGGAGTTTTACGAGCAGTACTTC. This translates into CASSSGRQEFYEQYF.